Shown below are 23 T cell receptor beta chains from a single sample sequenced in a study of glioma-infiltrating T cells. Using RNA template, CDR3s of TCR alpha and beta were amplified with iRepertoire arm-PCR. Via MiXCR, TCRdb re-called the multiplex PCR reads, giving one row per CDR3 protein. The sample yields 400,000 or so distinct CDR3 sequences, more than 35% seen once. Input material: glioma tissue, nonneoplastic brain tissue, or PBMCs (not recorded which). The receptors derive from a human donor with low-grade glioma or glioblastoma, undergoing nonglioma brain surgery, or in good health (not recorded which).

This clonotype was counted many times. V and J are TRBV27 and TRBJ2-1; 7 positions agree with TRBD2. The CDR3 totals 17 residues. Trimming took 3 bases from V and 1 from J; bases not matched to a gene: 9. Germline V gene data show CDR1 as MNHEY and CDR2 as SMNVEV (reference sequence). This chain's CDR3 is CASSFRGDRRSYNEQFF. CDR3 DNA sequence: TGTGCCAGCAGTTTCCGGGGGGACCGCAGATCCTACAATGAGCAGTTCTTC.

As concerns this clonotype: Given a much more abundant clone one base away, this may be a read error. CDR3 DNA: TGTGCCAGCAGCCAAGACGGCCAGTTCAGTGAGCAGTTCTTC. Its translation is CASSQDGQFSEQFF. V is TRBV3-1 and J is TRBJ2-1, with D unclear. The CDR3 consists of 14 residues. V shed 0 bases and J shed 9 bases, with 12 bases lying between them. The germline CDR1 and CDR2 sequences are LGHDT and YNNKEL (reference sequence).

This clonotype was picked up many times. This chain connects TRBV28 to TRBJ1-1; 12 bases are a match to TRBD1. The J segment lost 5 bases and the V segment lost 5 bases, leaving 12 bases of the junction unmatched. The V gene's germline CDR1 is MDHEN and CDR2 SYDVKM. This CDR3 is built from 17 residues. CDR3 in amino acids: CASSTRDRGPTATEAFF. The DNA for the CDR3 is TGTGCCAGCAGTACCCGGGACAGGGGGCCTACTGCTACTGAAGCTTTCTTT.

This clonotype has just one count. V usage is TRBV15 and J usage is TRBJ2-3; 7 bases agree with TRBD1. Germline CDR1 LNHNV, CDR2 YYDKDF (reference sequence). J gave up 8 bases and V 3 bases, and 2 bases lay outside the gene matches. CDR3 length: 12 residues. For the CDR3, the DNA is TGTGCCACCAGCAGGAACAGGGGTACGCAGTATTTT. It codes for CATSRNRGTQYF. The variable domain in full, with the rest retrieved from reference TRBV15 and TRBJ2-3, is DAMVIQNPRYQVTQFGKPVTLSCSQTLNHNVMYWYQQKSSQAPKLLFHYYDKDFNNEADTPDNFQSRRPNTSFCFLDIRSPGLGDTAMYLCATSRNRGTQYFGPGTRLTVL.

The rearrangement links TRBV7-3 to TRBJ2-3; maybe TRBD2 (5 bases). Per germline, CDR1 SGHTA and CDR2 FQGTGA. The V end was cut by 2 bases, the J end by 0 bases, with 9 bases between. The CDR3 runs 15 residues. The CDR3 reads CASSLDGISTDTQYF. The DNA of the CDR3 is TGTGCCAGCAGCTTAGACGGGATTAGCACAGATACGCAGTATTTT.

Comment on this clonotype: The junction and the germline gene differ at one end; a read error may be behind it. V is TRBV20-1 and J is TRBJ2-1; 7 bases are shared with TRBD1. Per the germline V gene, CDR1 is DFQATT and CDR2 is SNEGSKA (reference sequence). This CDR3 contains 15 residues. The DNA for the CDR3 is TGCAGCGCTACGGACAGGCAAAGCTCCTACAATGAGCAGTTCTTC. Amino acids: CSATDRQSSYNEQFF.

The J gene is TRBJ2-7, the V gene TRBV3-1; possibly TRBD2 for D (6 bases). The V and J ends lost 0 bases and 3 bases respectively, with 15 bases between them. The CDR3 extends over 16 amino acids. Germline V gives CDR1 LGHDT, CDR2 YNNKEL (reference sequence). The CDR3 region is CASSQDRLAEHYEQYF. The CDR3 DNA reads TGTGCCAGCAGCCAAGATCGTTTAGCGGAACACTACGAGCAGTACTTC.

This clonotype was observed at least ten times. The chain joins TRBV27 to TRBJ2-2; D may be TRBD1 (6 bases). Trimming cost V 0 bases and J 1 base, with 18 bases left between them. Germline V gene sequence: CDR1 MNHEY, CDR2 SMNVEV (reference sequence). This CDR3 spans 19 amino acids. CDR3 DNA: TGTGCCAGCAGTTTATCTAGGGGACACGACTTTAAGAACACCGGGGAGCTGTTTTTT. It translates to CASSLSRGHDFKNTGELFF.

This chain uses TRBV20-1 with TRBJ2-3; 9 bases align to TRBD1. Germline lookup yields CDR1 DFQATT and CDR2 SNEGSKA (reference sequence). There are 14 residues in the CDR3. Trimming cost V 7 bases and J 4 bases; bases outside gene matches: 9. Written as DNA, the CDR3 is TGCAGTGTCGCCCGGGACAGGGCCGCAGATACGCAGTATTTT. This sequence encodes CSVARDRAADTQYF.

There are many counts of this clonotype. J is TRBJ2-2 and V is TRBV2; D uncertain. V lost 9 bases and J 6 bases, leaving 8 bases between the germline ends. CDR1 is SNHLY, CDR2 FYNNEI, per germline. The CDR3 contains 11 residues. The CDR3 sequence is CARQFPGELFF. The CDR3 bases are TGTGCCAGACAGTTCCCCGGGGAGCTGTTTTTT.

This clonotype was counted a single time. It is unclear where the CDR3 begins or ends on the DNA, so no DNA is shown, and the CDR3 is as TCRdb lists it. The genes are TRBV20-1 and TRBJ2-5; the D call in the table, TRBD2, was not verified against the DNA. The germline V gene has CDR1 DFQATT and CDR2 SNEGSKA (reference sequence). With termini counted, the CDR3 has 20 amino acids. The CDR3 reads CSARPWGLGTSGRARETKYF.

Ten or more counts support this clonotype. This rearrangement joins TRBV27 to TRBJ1-3; 9 bases map to TRBD1. The CDR3 consists of 18 residues. In germline, CDR1 is MNHEY, CDR2 SMNVEV (reference sequence). V shed 5 bases, J shed 0 bases, and the junction held 11 bases outside the gene matches. CDR3 DNA: TGTGCCAGCAGTCCCTATCCGACAGGGGGGAGCTCTGGAAACACCATATATTTT. This encodes CASSPYPTGGSSGNTIYF.

Comments on this clonotype: A much larger clone differs by one base, so this may be a read error. The J gene is TRBJ2-5, the V gene TRBV2; D remains ambiguous. Germline lookup yields CDR1 SNHLY and CDR2 FYNNEI. The CDR3 covers 13 residues. The CDR3 region has the DNA TGTGCCAGCAGACTATCACCATTCGAGAACCAGTACTTC. Translated: CASRLSPFENQYF.

J is TRBJ1-4 and V is TRBV4-2; D gene uncertain. The CDR3 spans 15 residues. Trimming left V 4 bases short and J 3 bases short, with 12 bases between. CDR1 is LGHNA and CDR2 is YNFKEQ in the germline V gene. CDR3 amino acids: CASSRGWGSNEKLFF. CDR3 sequence (DNA): TGTGCCAGCAGCCGAGGATGGGGATCTAATGAAAAACTGTTTTTT.

This clonotype was seen at least ten times. The chain carries TRBV28 and TRBJ2-7; D is unresolved. The CDR3 contains 14 residues. Deletions cut 2 bases from V and 3 bases from J, with 11 bases between. Germline assignment: CDR1 MDHEN and CDR2 SYDVKM. CDR3 coding DNA: TGTGCCAGCAGTTTACCCGGACGAAACTACGAGCAGTACTTC. This gives the protein CASSLPGRNYEQYF.

Worth noting for this clonotype: A much more abundant neighbour one base away suggests this may be a read error. The rearrangement joins TRBV7-3 to TRBJ2-3, with D perhaps matching TRBD2 (5 bases). Trimming removed 5 bases from V and 2 bases from J, with 17 bases in between. The CDR3 has 16 amino acids. The germline CDR1 and CDR2 sequences are SGHTA and FQGTGA. DNA for the CDR3: TGTGCCAGCAGCCCTATTAGAGGGAGAAACACAGATACGCAGTATTTT. Residues: CASSPIRGRNTDTQYF.

The genes are TRBV4-3 and TRBJ2-4; 10 positions agree with TRBD1. CDR1 is LGHNA and CDR2 is YSLEER in the germline V gene. The CDR3 runs to 17 residues. The trim removed 5 bases at V and 3 bases at J, leaving 10 bases unmatched. The CDR3 nucleotides read TGCGCCAGCAGCAAAACCGGGACAGGGGACTACAAAAACATTCAGTACTTC. Its protein product is CASSKTGTGDYKNIQYF.

This clonotype was counted a few times. The chain is built from TRBV5-4 and TRBJ2-3, with TRBD2 matching 9 bases. CDR1 is SGHNT and CDR2 is YYREEE in the germline V gene (reference sequence). The CDR3 is made up of 14 amino acids. With V trimmed by 5 bases and J by 4 bases, 5 bases remained unmatched. CDR3 sequence reads: CASRTSGRSDTQYF. The DNA of the CDR3 is TGTGCCAGCAGGACTAGCGGCCGCTCAGATACGCAGTATTTT. The full variable domain, completed using reference TRBV5-4 and TRBJ2-3, is ETGVTQSPTHLIKTRGQQVTLRCSSQSGHNTVSWYQQALGQGPQFIFQYYREEENGRGNFPPRFSGLQFPNYSSELNVNALELDDSALYLCASRTSGRSDTQYFGPGTRLTVL.

This clonotype was counted a few times. CDR3 in amino acids: CASSLLGQIIYEQYF. CDR3 coding DNA: TGTGCCAGCAGCTTACTCGGACAGATTATCTACGAGCAGTACTTC. The chain couples TRBV7-2 to TRBJ2-7; TRBD1 is a possible D gene (6 bases). Looked up from germline, CDR1 is SGHTA and CDR2 is FQGNSA. This CDR3 spans 15 amino acids. V lost 2 bases and J lost 3, with 14 bases in between. The whole variable domain, filled in from reference TRBV7-2 and TRBJ2-7, reads GAGVSQSPSNKVTEKGKDVELRCDPISGHTALYWYRQSLGQGLEFLIYFQGNSAPDKSGLPSDRFSAERTGGSVSTLTIQRTQQEDSAVYLCASSLLGQIIYEQYFGPGTRLTVT.

This chain uses TRBV4-1 with TRBJ2-7, with 10 nucleotides matching TRBD2. CDR1 MGHRA and CDR2 YSYEKL come from the germline V gene. There are 14 residues in the CDR3. Losses at the gene ends were 4 bases for V and 3 bases for J; bases not matched to a gene: 3. The CDR3 sequence: CASSRGLARYEQYF. Here the CDR3 DNA reads TGCGCCAGCAGCCGGGGACTAGCGCGCTACGAGCAGTACTTC.

As for this clonotype: A much larger clone lies a single base off, so this may be a read error. The rearrangement joins TRBV6-2 or TRBV6-3 to TRBJ2-3; possibly TRBD2 for D (5 bases). The CDR3 has 14 amino acids. Germline V CDR1 and CDR2: MNHEY, SVGEGT. CDR3 amino acids: CASSYWTHTDTRYF. The CDR3 DNA sequence: TGTGCCAGCAGTTACTGGACTCACACAGATACGCGGTATTTT.

Remarks on this clonotype: A much larger clonotype is one base distant, so this may be a read error. V and J are TRBV15 and TRBJ1-5; D ambiguous. This CDR3 contains 13 residues. Germline V CDR1 and CDR2: LNHNV, YYDKDF (reference sequence). CDR3: CATSPGADHPQHF. CDR3 DNA: TGTGCCACCAGCCCCGGCGCGGATCATCCCCAGCATTTT.

V gene TRBV6-2 or TRBV6-3 combines with J gene TRBJ2-2; D not resolved. V was pared by 2 bases and J by 4 bases, with 2 bases between. This CDR3 spans 12 amino acids. Germline CDR1 is MNHEY and CDR2 is SVGEGT. This CDR3 reads CASSYRTGELFF. As DNA, the CDR3 is TGTGCCAGCAGTTACCGCACCGGGGAGCTGTTTTTT.